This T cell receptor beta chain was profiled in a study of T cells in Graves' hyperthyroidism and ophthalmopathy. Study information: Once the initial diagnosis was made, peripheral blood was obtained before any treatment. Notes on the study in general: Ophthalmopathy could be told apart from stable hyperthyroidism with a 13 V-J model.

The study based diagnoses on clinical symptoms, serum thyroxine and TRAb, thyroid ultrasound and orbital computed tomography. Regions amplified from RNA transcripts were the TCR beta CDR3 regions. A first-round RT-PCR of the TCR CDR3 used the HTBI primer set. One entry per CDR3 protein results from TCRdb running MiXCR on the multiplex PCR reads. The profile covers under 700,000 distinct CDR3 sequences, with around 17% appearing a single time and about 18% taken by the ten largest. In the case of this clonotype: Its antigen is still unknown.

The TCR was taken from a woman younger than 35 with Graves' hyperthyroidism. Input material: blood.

The CDR3 spells CASSSGTGGTYEQYF. The CDR3 DNA reads TGTGCCAGCAGCTCCGGGACAGGGGGCACCTACGAGCAGTACTTC. The chain combines TRBV7-9 with TRBJ2-7; TRBD1 aligns across 12 bases. V was pared by 4 bases and J by 2 bases, with 3 bases of the junction left unmatched. From germline, CDR1 is SEHNR and CDR2 FQNEAQ (reference sequence). This CDR3 spans 15 amino acids.